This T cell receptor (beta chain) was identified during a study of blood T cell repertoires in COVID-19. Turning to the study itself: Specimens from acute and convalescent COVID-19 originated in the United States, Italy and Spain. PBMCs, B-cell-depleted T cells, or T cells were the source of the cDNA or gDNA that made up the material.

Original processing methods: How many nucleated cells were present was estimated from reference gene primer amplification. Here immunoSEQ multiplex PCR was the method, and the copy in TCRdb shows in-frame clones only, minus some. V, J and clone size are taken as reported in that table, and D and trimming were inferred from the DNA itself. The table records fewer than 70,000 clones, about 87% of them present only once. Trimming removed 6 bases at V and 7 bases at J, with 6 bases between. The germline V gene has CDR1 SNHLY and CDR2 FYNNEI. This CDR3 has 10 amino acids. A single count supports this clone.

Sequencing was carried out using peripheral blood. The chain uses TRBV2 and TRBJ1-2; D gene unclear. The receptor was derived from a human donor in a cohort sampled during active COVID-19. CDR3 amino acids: CASRTSGYTF. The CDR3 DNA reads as TGTGCCAGCAGAACTAGTGGCTACACCTTC.